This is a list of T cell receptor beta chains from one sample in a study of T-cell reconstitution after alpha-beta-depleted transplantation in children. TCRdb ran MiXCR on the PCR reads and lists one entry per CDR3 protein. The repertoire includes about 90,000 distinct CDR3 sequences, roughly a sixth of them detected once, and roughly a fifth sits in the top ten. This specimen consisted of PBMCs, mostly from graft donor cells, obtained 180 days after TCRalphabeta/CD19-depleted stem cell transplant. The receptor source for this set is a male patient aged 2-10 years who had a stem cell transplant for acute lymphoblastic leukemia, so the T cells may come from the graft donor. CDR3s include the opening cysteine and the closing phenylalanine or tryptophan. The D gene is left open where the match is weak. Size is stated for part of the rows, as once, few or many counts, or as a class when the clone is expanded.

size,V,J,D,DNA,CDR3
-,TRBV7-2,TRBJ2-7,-,TGTGCCAGCAGCCGGTCCTACGAGCAGTACTTC,CASSRSYEQYF
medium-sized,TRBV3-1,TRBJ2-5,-,TGTGCCAGCAGCCCCGACTCGACAGTGGAGACCCAGTACTTC,CASSPDSTVETQYF
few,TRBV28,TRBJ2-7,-,TGTGCCAGCAGTTTCGGACATATCGAGCAGTACTTC,CASSFGHIEQYF
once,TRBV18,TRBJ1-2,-,TGTGCCAGCTCACCTGGGGGAGCTAACTATGGCTACACCTTC,CASSPGGANYGYTF
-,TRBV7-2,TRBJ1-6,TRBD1,TGTGCCAGCAGCCCCGCGACAGGGATGAATTCACCCCTCCACTTT,CASSPATGMNSPLHF
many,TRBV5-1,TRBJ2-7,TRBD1,TGCGCCAGCAGCTTGAGGACAGGGGGATACGAGCAGTACTTC,CASSLRTGGYEQYF
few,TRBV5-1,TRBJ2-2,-,TGCGCCAGCAGCACTGGGACAACGAACACCGGGGAGCTGTTTTTT,CASSTGTTNTGELFF
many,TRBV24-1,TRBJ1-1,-,TGTGCCACCAGTGTGGGAGAAAACACTGAAGCTTTCTTT,CATSVGENTEAFF
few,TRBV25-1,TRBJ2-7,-,TGTGCCAGCAGCGAGATCTGGGGAGAGCAGTACTTC,CASSEIWGEQYF
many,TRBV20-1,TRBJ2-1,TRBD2,TGCAGTGCTAATTGGACTAGCGGGGGGGGCATCGATGAGCAGTTCTTC,CSANWTSGGGIDEQFF
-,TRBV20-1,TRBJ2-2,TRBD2,TGCAGTGCTAGAATCGGGGGGGGCACCGGGGAGCTGTTTTTT,CSARIGGGTGELFF
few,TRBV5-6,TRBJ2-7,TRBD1,TGTGCCAGCAGCCCTACCCGGGACAGGGGGTATCCCTACGAGCAGTACTTC,CASSPTRDRGYPYEQYF
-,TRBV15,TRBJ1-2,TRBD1,TGTGCCACCTTCCAGGTTGACAGGGTACAGGGCTACACCTTC,CATFQVDRVQGYTF
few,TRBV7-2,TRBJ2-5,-,TGTGCCAGCAGCCCGGGACATGCAGAGACCCAGTACTTC,CASSPGHAETQYF
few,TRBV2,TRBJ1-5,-,TGTGCCAGCAGAGTTTCGCAGCCCCAGCATTTT,CASRVSQPQHF
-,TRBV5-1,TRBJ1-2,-,TGCGCCAGCAGCTTGGCCCAGCGCTCACAGGATCCAAAGGGCTATGGCTACACCTTC,CASSLAQRSQDPKGYGYTF
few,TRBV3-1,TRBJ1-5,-,TGTGCCAGCAGCCAAGATCTAGGGGTTAATCAGCCCCAGCATTTT,CASSQDLGVNQPQHF
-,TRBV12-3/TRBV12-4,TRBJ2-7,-,TGTGCCAGCAGTTTTCGGGGTAATGTAGTCTCCTACGAGCAGTACTTC,CASSFRGNVVSYEQYF
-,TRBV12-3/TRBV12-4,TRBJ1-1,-,TGTGCCAGCTCCGAGGCCCGTTTCTGGGGAGCTTTATTT,CASSEARFWGALF
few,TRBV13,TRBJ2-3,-,TGTGCCAGCAGCTCCTCAGATACGCAGTATTTT,CASSSSDTQYF
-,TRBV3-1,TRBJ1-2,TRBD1,TGTGCCAGCAGCCCCTCCCTTGGACAGGGCTTCGGCTACACCTTC,CASSPSLGQGFGYTF
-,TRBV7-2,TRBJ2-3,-,TGTGCCAGCAGCTTAATGATCTCAACAGATACGCAGTATTTT,CASSLMISTDTQYF
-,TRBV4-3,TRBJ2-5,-,TGCGCCAGCAGCCAAGATCGGCCGGGGACACCGTCCGAGACCCAGTACTTC,CASSQDRPGTPSETQYF
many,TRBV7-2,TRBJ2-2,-,TGTGCCAGCAGCCCTCAGGGAGTGAACACCGGGGAGCTGTTTTTT,CASSPQGVNTGELFF
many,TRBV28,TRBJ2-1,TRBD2,TGTGCCAGCAGTTTCCCTAGCGGGGGGGGCCTCGGTGAGCAGTTCTTC,CASSFPSGGGLGEQFF
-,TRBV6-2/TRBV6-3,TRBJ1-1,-,TGTGCCAGCAGTTACTTGGGCCGGGGGTACACTGAAGCTTTCTTT,CASSYLGRGYTEAFF